These 20 T cell receptor beta chains originate from one sample sequenced in a study of blood T cell repertoires in COVID-19. Using immunoSEQ multiplex PCR, the repertoire was profiled, and TCRdb retains in-frame clones only, with some absent. The data contain tens of thousands of clones, over 75% of them seen just once; the ten biggest clones take up more than 7%. What was sequenced was peripheral blood. These receptors all stem from a man aged 55 to 70 with acute or convalescent COVID-19.

The genes are TRBV19 and TRBJ2-1; a weak D match, TRBD1 (6 bases). Germline V CDR1 and CDR2: LNHDA, SQIVND (reference sequence). The CDR3 is 13 amino acids. V shed 6 bases and J shed 13 bases, with 19 bases lying between them. The CDR3 sequence is CASSRQAPDPQFF. CDR3 DNA: TGTGCCAGTAGCCGACAGGCGCCAGACCCCCAGTTCTTC.

V is TRBV27 and J is TRBJ2-7; D perhaps matches TRBD2 (6 bases). Germline assignment: CDR1 MNHEY and CDR2 SMNVEV (reference sequence). CDR3 length: 15 amino acids. Trimming took 2 bases from V and 3 from J, leaving 14 bases between them. In DNA, the CDR3 is TGTGCCAGCAGTTTAAAACTAGCTTGGCTCTACGAGCAGTACTTC. This translates into CASSLKLAWLYEQYF.

The rearrangement links TRBV11-2 to TRBJ2-3; D unclear. The CDR3 consists of 15 residues. Germline assignment: CDR1 SGHAT and CDR2 FQNNGV. V lost 6 bases and J lost 3, with 16 bases in between. CDR3 sequence reads: CASSLLRFRTDTQYF. The CDR3 region has the DNA TGTGCCAGCAGTCTTCTCAGGTTCAGGACAGATACGCAGTATTTT.

V is TRBV28 and J is TRBJ1-3; D possibly corresponds to TRBD1 (6 bases). The length of the CDR3 is 15 residues. Germline CDR1 and CDR2: MDHEN and SYDVKM. The germline V and J ends were trimmed by 1 base and 1 base, with 8 bases remaining between them. Here the CDR3 DNA reads TGTGCCAGCAGTTTATTAGGGGGATCTGGAAACACCATATATTTT. Protein sequence: CASSLLGGSGNTIYF.

CDR3 amino acids: CASSRPGQVNSNEQFF. In nucleotides, the CDR3 is TGTGCCAGTAGCCGACCGGGACAGGTAAATTCAAATGAGCAGTTCTTC. V and J are TRBV19 and TRBJ2-1; 8 bases fit TRBD1. Germline CDR1 is LNHDA and CDR2 is SQIVND (reference sequence). This CDR3 contains 16 residues. With 6 bases clipped from V and 7 bases from J, the junction kept 14 bases outside the gene matches. Drawing the rest from reference TRBV19 and TRBJ2-1, the complete variable domain is DGGITQSPKYLFRKEGQNVTLSCEQNLNHDAMYWYRQDPGQGLRLIYYSQIVNDFQKGDIAEGYSVSREKKESFPLTVTSAQKNPTAFYLCASSRPGQVNSNEQFFGPGTRLTVL.

The rearrangement joins TRBV18 to TRBJ1-6, with D hard to call. This CDR3 spans 14 amino acids. V lost 0 bases to trimming and J lost 8 bases, with 8 bases between them. Germline V gene sequence: CDR1 KGHSH, CDR2 LQKENI. CDR3 loop: CASSPPPGDSPLHF. In nucleotides, the CDR3 is TGTGCCAGCTCACCACCTCCGGGAGATTCACCCCTCCACTTT.

The genes are TRBV27 and TRBJ1-2; 8 bases align to TRBD1. The CDR3 loop spans 17 amino acids. Per the germline V gene, CDR1 is MNHEY and CDR2 is SMNVEV (reference sequence). V lost 3 bases and J lost 6; bases outside the gene matches: 15. In nucleotides, the CDR3 is TGTGCCAGCAGTTTCCAGATTACCGGGACAGGATTCAATGGCTACACCTTC. Translating it yields CASSFQITGTGFNGYTF.

The chain employs TRBV7-6 and TRBJ1-4, with D unclear. Germline-derived CDR1 and CDR2 are SGHVS and FNYEAQ. The germline V and J ends were trimmed by 6 bases and 4 bases, with 15 bases remaining between them. The CDR3 has 15 amino acids. The CDR3 coding sequence is TGTGCCAGCAGTCGCTTCGAAGCCCGTAATGAAAAACTGTTTTTT. Its translation: CASSRFEARNEKLFF.

This clone appeared a few times. The chain employs TRBV10-2 and TRBJ1-5, with 9 bases aligning to TRBD1. V was pared by 4 bases and J by 3 bases, with 7 bases of the junction left unmatched. This CDR3 region has 16 residues. CDR1 and CDR2 (germline): WSHSY, SAAADI. DNA of the CDR3: TGCGCCAGCAGTGTTTCCACAGGGGGCTTCAATCAGCCCCAGCATTTT. Translating gives CASSVSTGGFNQPQHF.

The rearrangement uses TRBV5-5 and TRBJ2-7; 9 nucleotides align to TRBD1. Germline loops: CDR1 SGHKS, CDR2 YYEKEE (reference sequence). The CDR3 is made up of 13 amino acids. After removal of 0 bases from V and 7 bases from J, the junction contained 2 bases not matched to a gene. CDR3 nucleotide sequence: TGTGCCAGCAGCTTGGCGGACAGGGGAGAGCAGTACTTC. This codes for CASSLADRGEQYF. The variable domain in full, completed from reference TRBV5-5 and TRBJ2-7, reads DAGVTQSPTHLIKTRGQQVTLRCSPISGHKSVSWYQQVLGQGPQFIFQYYEKEERGRGNFPDRFSARQFPNYSSELNVNALLLGDSALYLCASSLADRGEQYFGPGTRLTVT.

This chain uses TRBV3-1 (or the pseudogene TRBV3-2) with TRBJ1-6; 9 bases are shared with TRBD1. V shed 5 bases and J 7 bases; nucleotides not matched to a gene: 6. Germline lookup yields CDR1 LGHDT and CDR2 YNNKEL (reference sequence). The CDR3 has 15 amino acids. The CDR3 DNA reads TGTGCCAGCAGCTTCCCGGGACAGGGCAATTCACCCCTCCACTTT. This encodes CASSFPGQGNSPLHF.

This clone was counted once. The genes are TRBV18 and TRBJ2-1, with no clear D. The germline V gene encodes CDR1 KGHSH and CDR2 LQKENI. The CDR3 has 14 amino acids. V was pared by 3 bases and J by 6 bases, with 12 bases between. The CDR3: CASSPYPDINEQFF. DNA for the CDR3: TGTGCCAGCTCACCTTACCCAGACATCAATGAGCAGTTCTTC.

V and J are TRBV5-6 and TRBJ2-2; D unresolved. The CDR3 spans 12 residues. Germline CDR1 and CDR2: SGHDT and YYEEEE. Trimming shortened V by 1 base and J by 7 bases, and 5 bases separated the two germline ends. CDR3 protein: CASSLSVGELFF. The CDR3 DNA reads as TGTGCCAGCAGCTTGTCCGTCGGGGAGCTGTTTTTT.

This clone was seen a single time. This chain joins TRBV2 and TRBJ1-4; D ambiguous. Germline CDR1 is SNHLY and CDR2 is FYNNEI. The V end lost 7 bases, the J end lost 5 bases, and 11 bases lay between the germline ends. The CDR3 is 13 amino acids. The CDR3 here is CASTRQANEKLFF. The CDR3 DNA follows: TGTGCCAGCACCAGGCAAGCAAATGAAAAACTGTTTTTT.

The chain links TRBV7-9 to TRBJ2-5, with D hard to call. V gave up 2 bases and J gave up 2 bases, with 6 bases separating them. This CDR3 has 13 amino acids. Germline loops: CDR1 SEHNR, CDR2 FQNEAQ (reference sequence). The CDR3 is CASSLPPQETQYF. CDR3 DNA sequence: TGTGCCAGCAGCTTACCCCCACAAGAGACCCAGTACTTC. Complete variable domain (other parts from reference TRBV7-9 and TRBJ2-5): DTGVSQNPRHKITKRGQNVTFRCDPISEHNRLYWYRQTLGQGPEFLTYFQNEAQLEKSRLLSDRFSAERPKGSFSTLEIQRTEQGDSAMYLCASSLPPQETQYFGPGTRLLVL.

The rearrangement joins TRBV6-5 to TRBJ2-4; 8 positions match TRBD1. The CDR3 extends over 13 amino acids. Germline V gene lookup returns CDR1 MNHEY and CDR2 SVGAGI. The V gene end was trimmed by 5 bases and the J gene end by 8 bases; junction bases not matched to a gene: 5. The DNA of the CDR3 is TGTGCCAGCAGTACCCGACAGGGGCACATTCAGTACTTC. This codes for CASSTRQGHIQYF.

The rearrangement links TRBV18 to TRBJ2-5; 14 bases are shared with TRBD2. The CDR3 loop spans 16 amino acids. Germline-derived CDR1 and CDR2 are KGHSH and LQKENI. V trimming: 6 bases; J trimming: 2 bases; junction bases outside the gene matches: 5. The CDR3 protein is CASSLRLAGGQETQYF. CDR3 nucleotide sequence: TGTGCCAGCTCGCTTCGACTAGCGGGAGGGCAAGAGACCCAGTACTTC.

The V gene is TRBV27, the J gene TRBJ1-1; a possible D gene is TRBD1 (6 bases). V was cut by 5 bases and J by 4 bases, with 11 bases left in between. Germline V gene data show CDR1 as MNHEY and CDR2 as SMNVEV (reference sequence). The CDR3 runs 13 residues. CDR3 sequence (DNA): TGTGCCAGCAGTATCGCGGGGGCCACTGAAGCTTTCTTT. This sequence encodes CASSIAGATEAFF.

This clone was recorded only once. This sequence joins TRBV2 and TRBJ1-2, with TRBD1 identical over 9 bases. Losses at the gene ends were 6 bases for V and 5 bases for J; bases not matched to a gene: 1. The germline V gene has CDR1 SNHLY and CDR2 FYNNEI. This CDR3 region has 12 residues. The DNA for the CDR3 is TGTGCCAGCAGACAGGGGGCTTATGGCTACACCTTC. It encodes CASRQGAYGYTF.

A few counts support this clone. This sequence joins TRBV28 and TRBJ1-1; D unresolved. The V gene lost 5 bases and the J gene lost 5 bases, with 9 bases spanning the gap. Germline CDR1 and CDR2: MDHEN and SYDVKM. The CDR3 covers 12 residues. Written as DNA, the CDR3 is TGTGCCAGCAGTCCATGGAGGACTGAAGCTTTCTTT. Translation: CASSPWRTEAFF.